This T cell receptor beta chain originates from a study of graft-versus-host responses after intestinal transplantation (dated by TCRdb to the early 2020s). About the study as a whole: Multivisceral, liver-intestinal, or isolated intestinal transplants were received by the recipients. Every recipient was given anti-thymocyte globulin induction, then maintenance tacrolimus and steroids for approximately 3 years. After intestinal transplantation, graft-versus-host and host-versus-graft alloreactive T cell clones were followed in the graft, circulation and bone marrow using bulk TCR-beta CDR3 sequencing. Alloreactive clones were identified by sequencing pre-transplant mixed lymphocyte reaction products and comparing them with unstimulated pre-transplant donor and recipient T cells. Of the roughly 25 intestinal transplant recipients enrolled in the cohort, one of whom was a retransplant, a few patients without pretransplant specimens were excluded. A peak of at least 4% donor T cells among recipient peripheral blood mononuclear cells was the definition used for donor T cell macrochimerism. Rather than being sequenced by the commercial service, samples from a few later patients were sequenced in-house on an Illumina MiSeq and processed with MiXCR. Broader findings and caveats from the paper: In patients with donor T cell macrochimerism, the allografts had high GvH to HvG T cell clonal ratios. Conclusions were limited by the relatively low number and heterogeneity of intestinal transplant patients. Early after transplant, peak levels of circulating GvH clones were found to be associated with declines in HvG clones. GvH clones turned up in recipient bone marrow, with some appearing earlier in ileal mucosa or blood, a pattern consistent with an intestinal mucosal origin.

To note about this clone: No base-level quality is on record; no much larger clone is a single base apart.

The library came from the immunoSEQ multiplex PCR assay. In most patients, genomic DNA was isolated using the Qiagen DNeasy Blood and Tissue Kit and sent frozen to Adaptive Biotechnologies for TCR sequencing. For most patients, genomic DNA was subjected to high-throughput TCR-beta CDR3 sequencing by Adaptive Biotechnologies. Under the source paper's analysis protocol: Adaptive's ImmunoSEQ software was the source of the TCR sequencing data for about 18 patients, while three other patients were processed with MiXCR and VDJtools. CD4 versus CD8 sorting errors were corrected by removing sequences found in both subsets at a frequency ratio below 5:1. Because the origin of CDR3 nucleotide sequences shared between donor and recipient could not be assigned, those sequences were removed. To be classed as alloreactive, a clone needed at least 2-fold expansion over unstimulated cells and a minimum CFSE-low frequency of 0.002% (template counts) or 0.001% (read counts). Clones detected in sequenced pre-transplant spleen, lymph node, or MLR CFSE-low populations of the donor or recipient were defined as mappable. Cumulative frequency of alloreactive clones was calculated as a percentage of all sequences weighted by copy number. The table comes from immuneACCESS by way of TCRdb, which keeps in-frame sequences with V and J called. Part of the clones is missing from these tables; in studies checked, under half for an unresolved V gene and the rest for unknown reasons. The DNA was the basis for D and trimming; V, J and clone size are from that table. For this sample there are around 10,000 clones; 25% to 30% appear just once. Roughly 3% of the sample is taken by the ten largest.

Taken with the paper, the label for time point translates to: cells obtained before transplantation from donor or recipient. In mixed lymphocyte reactions, about 200,000 CFSE-labeled pre-transplant responders were plated with about 200,000 irradiated violet-dye-labeled stimulators and cultured for 6 days. After the mixed lymphocyte reaction, proliferating CD3+CD4+CFSE-low and CD3+CD8+CFSE-low responder cells were FACS-sorted on a BD Influx sorter. The sample was alloreactive CD4+ T cells from a mixed lymphocyte reaction culture, taken before intestinal transplant. Interpreted using the paper, the cell subset or site label stands for: CFSE-low proliferating T cells sorted from roughly six-day pre-transplant mixed lymphocyte reaction (GvH or HvG direction). This TCR came from a human patient who received an intestinal transplant.

The encoded CDR3 is CAWSWDSNYGYTF. Read as DNA, the sequence is TGTGCCTGGAGTTGGGACTCCAACTATGGCTACACCTTC. This chain joins TRBV30 to TRBJ1-2, and perhaps TRBD1 as D gene, on 5 matching bases. From its cysteine to its phenylalanine, the CDR3 spans 13 amino acids. The entry retains the CDR3 DNA only, 39 bases that are in frame from base 1. The germline V gene (reference sequence) sets CDR1 to GTSNPN and CDR2 to SVGIG. Trimming takes 2 bases from V and 2 bases from J, and the germline ends sit 9 bases apart. When the CDR3 is completed using the reference TRBV30 and TRBJ1-2 genes on either side, the full variable domain is SQTIHQWPATLVQPVGSPLSLECTVEGTSNPNLYWYRQAAGRGLQLLFYSVGIGQISSEVPQNLSASRPQDRQFILSSKKLLLSDSGFYLCAWSWDSNYGYTFGSGTRLTVV.